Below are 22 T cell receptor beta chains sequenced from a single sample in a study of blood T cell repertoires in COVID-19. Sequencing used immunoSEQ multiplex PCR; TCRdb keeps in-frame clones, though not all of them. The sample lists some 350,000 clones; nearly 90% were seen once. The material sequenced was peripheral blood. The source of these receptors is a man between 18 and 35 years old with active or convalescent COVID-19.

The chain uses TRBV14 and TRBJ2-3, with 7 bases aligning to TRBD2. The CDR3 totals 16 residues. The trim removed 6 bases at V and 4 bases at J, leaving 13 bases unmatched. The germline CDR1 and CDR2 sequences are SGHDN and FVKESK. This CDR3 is CASRPSWREWSDTQYF. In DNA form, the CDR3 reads TGTGCCAGCAGACCGTCCTGGCGGGAGTGGTCAGATACGCAGTATTTT.

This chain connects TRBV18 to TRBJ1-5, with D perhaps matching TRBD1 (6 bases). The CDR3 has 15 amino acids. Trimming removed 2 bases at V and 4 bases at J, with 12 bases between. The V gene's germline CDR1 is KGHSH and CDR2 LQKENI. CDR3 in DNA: TGTGCCAGCTCACCAGGACGGGGGGCAAATCAGCCCCAGCATTTT. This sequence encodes CASSPGRGANQPQHF.

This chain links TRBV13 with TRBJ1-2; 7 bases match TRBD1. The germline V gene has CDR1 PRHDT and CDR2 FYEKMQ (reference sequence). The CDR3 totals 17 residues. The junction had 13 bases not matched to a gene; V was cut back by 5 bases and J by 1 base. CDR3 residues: CASSETGPRGNNYGYTF. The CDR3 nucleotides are TGTGCCAGCAGCGAGACAGGGCCGCGGGGAAATAACTATGGCTACACCTTC.

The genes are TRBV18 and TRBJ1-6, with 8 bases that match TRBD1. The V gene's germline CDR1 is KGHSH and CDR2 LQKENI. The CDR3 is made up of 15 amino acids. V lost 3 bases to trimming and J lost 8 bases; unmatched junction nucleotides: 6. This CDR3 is CASSPGQGGDSPLHF. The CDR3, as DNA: TGTGCCAGCTCACCCGGACAGGGCGGTGATTCACCCCTCCACTTT.

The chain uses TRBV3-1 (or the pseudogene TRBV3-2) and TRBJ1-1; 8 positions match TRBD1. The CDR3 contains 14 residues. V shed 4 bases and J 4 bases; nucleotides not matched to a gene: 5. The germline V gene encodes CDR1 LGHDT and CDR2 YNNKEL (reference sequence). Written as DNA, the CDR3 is TGTGCCAGCAGCCGCCAGGGGGCTGGCACTGAAGCTTTCTTT. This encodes CASSRQGAGTEAFF.

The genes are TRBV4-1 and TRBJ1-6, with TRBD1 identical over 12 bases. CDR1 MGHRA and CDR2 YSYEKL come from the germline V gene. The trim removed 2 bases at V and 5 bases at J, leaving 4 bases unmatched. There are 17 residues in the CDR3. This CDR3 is CASSQKGTGGDNSPLHF. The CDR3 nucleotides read TGCGCCAGCAGCCAAAAAGGGACAGGGGGCGATAATTCACCCCTCCACTTT.

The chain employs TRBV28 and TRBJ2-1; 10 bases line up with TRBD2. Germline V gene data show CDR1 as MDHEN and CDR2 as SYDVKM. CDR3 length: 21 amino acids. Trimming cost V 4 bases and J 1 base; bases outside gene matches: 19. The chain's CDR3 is CASSSWGSSGGYRASYNEQFF. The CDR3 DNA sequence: TGTGCCAGCAGTTCGTGGGGTAGTAGCGGGGGGTATCGAGCGTCCTACAATGAGCAGTTCTTC.

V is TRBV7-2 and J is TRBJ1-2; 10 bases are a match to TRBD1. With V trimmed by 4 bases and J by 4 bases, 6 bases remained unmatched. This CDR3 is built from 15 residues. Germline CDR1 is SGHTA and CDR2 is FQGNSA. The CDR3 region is CASSSRDRGSYGYTF. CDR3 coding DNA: TGTGCCAGCAGCTCCCGGGACAGGGGAAGCTATGGCTACACCTTC.

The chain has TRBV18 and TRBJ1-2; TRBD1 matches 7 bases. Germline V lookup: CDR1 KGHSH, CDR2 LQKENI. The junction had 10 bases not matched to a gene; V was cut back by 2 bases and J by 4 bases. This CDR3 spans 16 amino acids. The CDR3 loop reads CASSPKRDSPGYGYTF. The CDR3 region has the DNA TGTGCCAGCTCACCAAAAAGGGACAGCCCAGGCTATGGCTACACCTTC. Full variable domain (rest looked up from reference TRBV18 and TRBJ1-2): NAGVMQNPRHLVRRRGQEARLRCSPMKGHSHVYWYRQLPEEGLKFMVYLQKENIIDESGMPKERFSAEFPKEGPSILRIQQVVRGDSAAYFCASSPKRDSPGYGYTFGSGTRLTVV.

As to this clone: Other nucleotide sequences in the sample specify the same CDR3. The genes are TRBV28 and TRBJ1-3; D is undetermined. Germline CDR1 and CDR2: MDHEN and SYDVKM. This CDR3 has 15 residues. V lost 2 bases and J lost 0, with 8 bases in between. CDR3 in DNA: TGTGCCAGCAGTTTACCCCCGGGCTCTGGAAACACCATATATTTT. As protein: CASSLPPGSGNTIYF.

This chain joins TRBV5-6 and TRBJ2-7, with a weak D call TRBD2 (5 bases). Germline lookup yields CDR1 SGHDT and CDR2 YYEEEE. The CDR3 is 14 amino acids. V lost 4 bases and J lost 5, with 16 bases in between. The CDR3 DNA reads TGTGCCAGCAGCGAGGTTTCCCTTAGCGACGAGCAGTACTTC. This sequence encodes CASSEVSLSDEQYF.

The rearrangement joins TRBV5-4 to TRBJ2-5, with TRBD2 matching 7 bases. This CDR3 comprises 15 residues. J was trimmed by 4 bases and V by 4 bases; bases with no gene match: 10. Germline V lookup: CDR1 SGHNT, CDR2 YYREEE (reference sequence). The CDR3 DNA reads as TGTGCCAGCAGCATCGGACTAGGATCCTCAGAGACCCAGTACTTC. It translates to CASSIGLGSSETQYF.

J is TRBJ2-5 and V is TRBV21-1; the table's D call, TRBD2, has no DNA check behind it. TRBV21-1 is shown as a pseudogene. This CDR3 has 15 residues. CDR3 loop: CASSKSEGIWETQYF. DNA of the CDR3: TGTGCCAGCAGCAAATCGGAGGGGATATGGGAGACCCAGTACTTC.

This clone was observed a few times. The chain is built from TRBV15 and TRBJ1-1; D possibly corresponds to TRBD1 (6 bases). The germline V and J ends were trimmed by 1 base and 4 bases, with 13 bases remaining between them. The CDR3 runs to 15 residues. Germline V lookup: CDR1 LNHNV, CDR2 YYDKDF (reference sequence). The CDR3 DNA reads TGTGCCACCAGCAGAGTTAACAGGGAGGGCACTGAAGCTTTCTTT. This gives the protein CATSRVNREGTEAFF.

The CDR3 bases are TGTGCCAGCTCACCCGAAAACAGGTTAAAGCTGTTTTTT. It specifies CASSPENRLKLFF. The chain links TRBV18 to TRBJ1-4; TRBD1 might be the D (5 bases). CDR3 length equals 13 residues. Germline V lookup: CDR1 KGHSH, CDR2 LQKENI. The V end lost 3 bases, the J end lost 14 bases, and 16 bases lay between the germline ends.

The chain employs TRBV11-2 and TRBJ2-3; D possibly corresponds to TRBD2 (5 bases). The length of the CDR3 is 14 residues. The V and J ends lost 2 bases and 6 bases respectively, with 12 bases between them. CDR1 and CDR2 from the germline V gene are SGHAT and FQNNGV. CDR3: CASSLRTRADTQYF. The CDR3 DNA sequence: TGTGCCAGCAGCTTAAGAACTAGAGCCGATACGCAGTATTTT.

The CDR3 DNA reads as TGTGCCACCAGTGATCCCGGGACTAGCGGAAATGAGCAGTTCTTC. Amino acid sequence: CATSDPGTSGNEQFF. V gene TRBV24-1 combines with J gene TRBJ2-1, with 11 nucleotides matching TRBD2. The V gene end was trimmed by 3 bases and the J gene end by 7 bases; junction bases not matched to a gene: 4. This CDR3 spans 15 amino acids. Germline assignment: CDR1 KGHDR and CDR2 SFDVKD.

This CDR3 is CASSLTNPNTGELFF. CDR3 in DNA: TGTGCCAGCAGCTTAACAAATCCGAACACCGGGGAGCTGTTTTTT. J is TRBJ2-2 and V is TRBV7-6; no firm D call. Germline CDR1 reads SGHVS; CDR2 reads FNYEAQ. Trimming took 2 bases from V and 0 from J, leaving 7 bases between them. The CDR3 length is 15 residues.

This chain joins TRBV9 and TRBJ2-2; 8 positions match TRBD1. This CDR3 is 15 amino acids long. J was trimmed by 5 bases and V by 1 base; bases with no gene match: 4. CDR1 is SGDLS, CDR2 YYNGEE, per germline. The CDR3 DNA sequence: TGTGCCAGCAGCGTATCAGGGGGCGAAACCGGGGAGCTGTTTTTT. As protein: CASSVSGGETGELFF.

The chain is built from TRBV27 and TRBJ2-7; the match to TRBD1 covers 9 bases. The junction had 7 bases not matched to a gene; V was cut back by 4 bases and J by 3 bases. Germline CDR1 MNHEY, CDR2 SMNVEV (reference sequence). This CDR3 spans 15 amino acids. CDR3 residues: CASSSPGQGHYEQYF. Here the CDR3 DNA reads TGTGCCAGCAGTTCTCCGGGACAGGGACACTACGAGCAGTACTTC.

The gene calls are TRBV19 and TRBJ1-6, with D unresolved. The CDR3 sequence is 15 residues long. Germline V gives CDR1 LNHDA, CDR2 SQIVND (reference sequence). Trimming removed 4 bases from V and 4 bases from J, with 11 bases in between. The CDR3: CASSSSGGYNSPLHF. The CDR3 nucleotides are TGTGCCAGTAGTAGTTCGGGAGGTTATAATTCACCCCTCCACTTT.

The CDR3 bases are TGCAGTTCGACAGGATCACGAGAATACAATGAGCAGTTCTTC. It translates to CSSTGSREYNEQFF. The V gene is TRBV29-1, the J gene TRBJ2-1; weak D call: TRBD1 (6 bases). CDR1 SQVTM and CDR2 ANQGSEA come from the germline V gene. The CDR3 consists of 14 residues.